These T cell receptor beta chains were read from a single sample in a study of beta chain features in type 1 diabetes. Measured with immunoSEQ multiplex PCR; TCRdb has only the in-frame clones, and not every one. Of around 330,000 clones listed, 11% are singletons. Source material: naive CD4+ T cells from blood. The receptors shown here come from a woman aged 30 to 39 in good health. CDR3s include the opening cysteine and the closing phenylalanine or tryptophan.

TRBV30	TRBJ2-2	CAWSVESLAGAGGELFF
TRBV7-8	NA	CASSLVVLASSEQYF
TRBV18	TRBJ1-5	CASSANRGTEPQHF
TRBV27	TRBJ1-1	CASSQGQGIRRGNTEAFF
TRBV28	TRBJ2-7	CASSVSGRTYEQYF
TRBV7-2	TRBJ1-5	CASSPRQDNQPQHF
TRBV7-2	TRBJ2-7	CASSLVPGGIHEQYF
TRBV28	TRBJ2-7	CASRTGPSREQYF
TRBV28	TRBJ1-5	CASSLPAGGNQPQHF
TRBV28	TRBJ2-5	CASSLGWETQYF
TRBV30	TRBJ2-2	CAWSVGAAGAGELFF
TRBV27	TRBJ1-2	CASSRRGWGYTF
TRBV7-2	TRBJ1-1	CASSLFQGQNTEAFF
TRBV18	TRBJ2-2	CASSRISGSVGTGELFF
TRBV30	TRBJ1-4	CAWDGVANEKLFF
TRBV11-2	TRBJ2-7	CASSFGREFEQYF
TRBV4-2	TRBJ2-1	CASSQAPGLAGDSYNEQFF
TRBV6-1	TRBJ1-2	CASSLVQGHYGYTF
TRBV30	TRBJ2-1	CAWSTGGQGGYEQFF
TRBV2	TRBJ2-7	CASGREGRYEQYF
TRBV7-2	TRBJ2-5	CASSYGGETQYF
TRBV29-1	TRBJ1-2	CSVERDQGAGGYTF
TRBV29-1	TRBJ2-7	CSVRQGLTYEQYF
TRBV2	TRBJ2-7	CASSSSSFGQYF
TRBV5-1	TRBJ2-2	CASSPIQGSAGNTGELFF
TRBV28	TRBJ2-1	CASSLGGLATPRGEQFF
TRBV18	TRBJ2-7	CASSPATYEQYF
TRBV7-2	TRBJ2-1	CATSGTRGYNEQFF
TRBV18	TRBJ1-1	CASSPLPVGRGTEAFF